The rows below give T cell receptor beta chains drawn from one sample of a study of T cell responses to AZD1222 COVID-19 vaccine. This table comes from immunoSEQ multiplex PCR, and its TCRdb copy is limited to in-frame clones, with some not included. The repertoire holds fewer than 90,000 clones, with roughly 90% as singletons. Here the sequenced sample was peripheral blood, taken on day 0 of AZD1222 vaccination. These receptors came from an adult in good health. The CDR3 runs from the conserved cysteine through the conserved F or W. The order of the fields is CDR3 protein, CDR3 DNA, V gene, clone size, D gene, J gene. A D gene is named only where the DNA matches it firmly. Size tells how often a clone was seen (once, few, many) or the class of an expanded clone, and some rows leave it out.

CDR3: CASSLGPDNYGYTF
DNA: TGTGCCAGCAGCTTAGGGCCAGACAACTATGGCTACACCTTC
V: TRBV7-3
size: .
D: .
J: TRBJ1-2

CDR3: CASSQPQQGAGGYTF
DNA: TGTGCCAGCAGCCAACCCCAGCAGGGGGCGGGTGGCTACACCTTC
V: TRBV4-2
size: .
D: TRBD1
J: TRBJ1-2

CDR3: CATSDPKTGGETQYF
DNA: TGTGCCACCAGCGACCCCAAGACAGGGGGAGAGACCCAGTACTTC
V: TRBV24-1
size: .
D: TRBD1
J: TRBJ2-5

CDR3: CASSQAGQAESRGYTF
DNA: TGTGCCAGCAGCCAAGCAGGACAGGCCGAGTCGAGGGGCTACACCTTC
V: TRBV4-2
size: .
D: TRBD1
J: TRBJ1-2

CDR3: CATSYGGARNTEAFF
DNA: TGTGCCACCTCTTACGGGGGGGCGCGGAACACTGAAGCTTTCTTT
V: TRBV15
size: .
D: .
J: TRBJ1-1

CDR3: CASSPRAGENTEAFF
DNA: TGTGCCAGCTCACCCCGGGCAGGGGAAAACACTGAAGCTTTCTTT
V: TRBV18
size: .
D: .
J: TRBJ1-1

CDR3: CASTPVQGAGEQYF
DNA: TGTGCCAGCACACCAGTACAGGGGGCGGGAGAGCAGTACTTC
V: TRBV6-5
size: .
D: TRBD1
J: TRBJ2-7

CDR3: CAISGPPGSGVGEQFF
DNA: TGTGCCATCAGTGGCCCCCCGGGAAGCGGGGTCGGTGAGCAGTTCTTC
V: TRBV10-3
size: .
D: TRBD2
J: TRBJ2-1

CDR3: CASSFQMGRNFGYTF
DNA: TGTGCCAGCAGTTTTCAAATGGGGCGAAATTTTGGCTACACCTTC
V: TRBV28
size: few
D: .
J: TRBJ1-2

CDR3: CASSLPTSGNTGELFF
DNA: TGTGCCAGCAGCTTACCAACTAGCGGAAACACCGGGGAGCTGTTTTTT
V: TRBV7-9
size: .
D: TRBD2
J: TRBJ2-2

CDR3: CASSSGTGNTEAFF
DNA: TGTGCCAGCAGCTCCGGGACAGGGAACACTGAAGCTTTCTTT
V: TRBV28
size: .
D: TRBD1
J: TRBJ1-1

CDR3: CASASRRDYQGTGELFF
DNA: TGTGCAAGTGCTTCCCGCCGGGACTATCAAGGAACCGGGGAGCTGTTTTTT
V: TRBV12-2
size: .
D: .
J: TRBJ2-2

CDR3: CASSYGAVGGDEQYF
DNA: TGTGCCAGCAGTTACGGGGCGGTGGGGGGCGACGAGCAGTACTTC
V: TRBV6-5
size: .
D: .
J: TRBJ2-7

CDR3: CASSKEWRDTGELFF
DNA: TGTGCCAGCAGCAAAGAATGGCGGGACACCGGGGAGCTGTTTTTT
V: TRBV21-1
size: .
D: .
J: TRBJ2-2

CDR3: CASSPNAGGADYTF
DNA: TGTGCCAGCAGCCCCAACGCGGGGGGCGCGGACTACACCTTC
V: TRBV5-5
size: .
D: .
J: TRBJ1-2

CDR3: CASTTEGGQQFF
DNA: TGTGCCAGCACCACAGAAGGGGGGCAGCAGTTCTTC
V: TRBV7-9
size: .
D: .
J: TRBJ2-1

CDR3: CASSFSLAGGDTQYF
DNA: TGTGCCAGCAGCTTCTCTCTAGCGGGAGGGGATACGCAGTATTTT
V: TRBV5-4
size: .
D: TRBD2
J: TRBJ2-3

CDR3: CASSQDYSVNQPQHF
DNA: TGCGCCAGCAGCCAAGATTACTCGGTTAATCAGCCCCAGCATTTT
V: TRBV4-1
size: few
D: .
J: TRBJ1-5

CDR3: CATVEGTEITF
DNA: TGTGCCACCGTAGAGGGGACAGAAATTACATTT
V: TRBV15
size: .
D: TRBD1
J: TRBJ1-1

CDR3: CASSLYSQETQYF
DNA: TGTGCCAGCAGCTTGTACAGCCAAGAGACCCAGTACTTC
V: TRBV5-5
size: .
D: .
J: TRBJ2-5

CDR3: CASTPRDYGYTF
DNA: TGTGCCAGCACCCCCAGGGACTATGGCTACACCTTC
V: TRBV28
size: few
D: .
J: TRBJ1-2

CDR3: CASSEQTSSGGEQFF
DNA: TGTGCCAGCAGCGAACAGACTAGCTCAGGTGGTGAGCAGTTCTTC
V: TRBV7-9
size: .
D: TRBD2
J: TRBJ2-1